This TCR beta chain stems from a study of post-analysis software for immune sequencing data. Study summary: Relapsing-remitting, secondary progressive and progressive-relapsing courses of multiple sclerosis were included.

The authors incorporated unique molecular identifiers into the TCR beta cDNA libraries. From the PCR reads, TCRdb called clonotypes with MiXCR, one entry per CDR3 protein. The data show 700,000 to 800,000 distinct CDR3 sequences, just under 30% seen once. Per the germline V gene, CDR1 is LNHNV and CDR2 is YYDKDF (reference sequence). The J segment lost 3 bases and the V segment lost 3 bases, leaving 3 bases of the junction unmatched. This CDR3 contains 15 residues. General study results and limits: Significantly lower normalized Chao1 diversity was found in patients with multiple sclerosis relative to controls. Patients carried roughly five TRBV segments more frequently than controls did, and TRBV5-6, TRBV5-1 and TRBV20-1 were among them.

To note about this clonotype: As yet, its antigen is unknown.

This TCR was recovered from a girl aged 5-17 years with multiple sclerosis. The sequenced material came from blood. The V gene is TRBV15, the J gene TRBJ2-3, with TRBD1 matching over 10 bases. The CDR3 loop reads CATSRDRGRTDTQYF. CDR3 nucleotides: TGTGCCACCAGCAGGGACAGGGGGAGGACAGATACGCAGTATTTT.